The 26 T cell receptor beta chains given below trace back to one sample, sequenced in a study of T cells in localized non-small cell lung cancer. Using immunoSEQ multiplex PCR, the repertoire was profiled, and TCRdb retains in-frame clones only, with some absent. The data contain about 72,000 clones, approximately 85% of them singletons. Sample: peripheral blood, taken before any cancer treatment. Receptors originate from a female donor older than 55 with stage I lung adenocarcinoma.

J is TRBJ2-4 and V is TRBV4-1; 10 bases fit TRBD2. J gave up 0 bases and V 4 bases, and 9 bases lay outside the gene matches. There are 18 residues in the CDR3. CDR1 MGHRA and CDR2 YSYEKL come from the germline V gene. The CDR3, as DNA: TGCGCCAGCAGCCGGGGACTAGCGCGCTCCCTAGCCAAAAACATTCAGTACTTC. Translated, it gives CASSRGLARSLAKNIQYF.

This rearrangement joins TRBV7-9 to TRBJ1-1; D is perhaps TRBD1 (5 bases). The CDR3 is 14 amino acids. Trimming took 5 bases from V and 4 from J, leaving 14 bases between them. Germline V lookup: CDR1 SEHNR, CDR2 FQNEAQ (reference sequence). The CDR3 loop is CASSRSRGSTEAFF. CDR3 in DNA: TGTGCCAGCAGCCGGTCTCGGGGGAGCACTGAAGCTTTCTTT.

The chain couples TRBV19 to TRBJ2-5, with a possible D match to TRBD2 (6 bases). Germline loops: CDR1 LNHDA, CDR2 SQIVND (reference sequence). With 6 bases removed from V and 2 bases from J, the gap between germline ends came to 10 bases. This CDR3 is 13 amino acids long. This CDR3 is CASSASEQETQYF. CDR3 coding DNA: TGTGCCAGTAGCGCTAGCGAACAAGAGACCCAGTACTTC.

The V and J genes are TRBV5-1 and TRBJ1-5; D not certain. The V gene lost 4 bases and the J gene lost 3 bases, with 14 bases spanning the gap. There are 15 residues in the CDR3. CDR1 is SGHRS, CDR2 YFSETQ, per germline. The CDR3 nucleotides are TGCGCCAGCAGCCTGGGCGACACGTTCAATCAGCCCCAGCATTTT. Amino acid sequence: CASSLGDTFNQPQHF.

The CDR3 is CASSLQGPGTEAFF. CDR3 nucleotides: TGTGCCAGCAGCTTACAGGGTCCGGGCACTGAAGCTTTCTTT. The V gene is TRBV5-4, the J gene TRBJ1-1, with a weak D call TRBD1 (6 bases). V shed 2 bases and J shed 4 bases, with 12 bases lying between them. CDR1 and CDR2 from the germline V gene are SGHNT and YYREEE (reference sequence). The CDR3 totals 14 residues.

The rearrangement links TRBV7-9 to TRBJ2-3, with D possibly matching TRBD2 (6 bases). The CDR3 totals 12 residues. The V end lost 6 bases, the J end lost 5 bases, and 9 bases lay between the germline ends. Per the germline V gene, CDR1 is SEHNR and CDR2 is FQNEAQ (reference sequence). CDR3 sequence reads: CASRSSGDTQYF. CDR3 nucleotides: TGTGCCAGCAGAAGTAGCGGAGATACGCAGTATTTT.

The CDR3 bases are TGCGCCAGCAGCCCCGGAACCCACGGGGGGTACGAGCAGTACTTC. Translating it yields CASSPGTHGGYEQYF. This chain uses TRBV5-1 with TRBJ2-7; TRBD2 matches 7 bases. The CDR3 loop spans 15 amino acids. Germline lookup yields CDR1 SGHRS and CDR2 YFSETQ. The V and J ends lost 4 bases and 4 bases, in that order; junction bases with no gene match: 11.

The chain links TRBV11-2 to TRBJ1-1; D possibly corresponds to TRBD1 (6 bases). Per the germline V gene, CDR1 is SGHAT and CDR2 is FQNNGV. The CDR3 runs 13 residues. V lost 5 bases, J lost 2 bases, and 9 bases lay in between. The CDR3 loop is CASSRQVNTEAFF. In nucleotides, the CDR3 is TGTGCCAGCAGCAGACAGGTTAACACTGAAGCTTTCTTT.

J is TRBJ2-2 and V is TRBV15; 10 nucleotides line up with TRBD2. The length of the CDR3 is 18 residues. Trimming removed 0 bases from V and 5 bases from J; junction bases left unmatched: 9. Germline V gene lookup returns CDR1 LNHNV and CDR2 YYDKDF (reference sequence). The CDR3 loop is CATSRDIASGSRTGELFF. Here the CDR3 DNA reads TGTGCCACCAGCAGAGATATTGCTAGCGGGAGCAGGACCGGGGAGCTGTTTTTT.

This clone came up once. The chain recombines TRBV9 with TRBJ1-3; no clear D. V shed 1 base and J shed 1 base, with 6 bases lying between them. CDR3 length equals 14 residues. Germline V gene data show CDR1 as SGDLS and CDR2 as YYNGEE. In DNA form, the CDR3 reads TGTGCCAGCAGCGTATCTGGGTCTGGAAACACCATATATTTT. As protein: CASSVSGSGNTIYF.

This clone has a single count. This sequence joins TRBV6-1 and TRBJ2-7; D remains ambiguous. Germline CDR1 is MNHNS and CDR2 is SASEGT. Trimming left V 4 bases short and J 2 bases short, with 21 bases between. The CDR3 covers 17 residues. DNA for the CDR3: TGTGCCAGCAGTGCGTCTACCGTGAAGGCGGTAACCTACGAGCAGTACTTC. It is translated as CASSASTVKAVTYEQYF.

This clone was counted once. The rearrangement links TRBV5-1 to TRBJ1-2, with D unresolved. The ends were cut back, 0 bases at V and 5 bases at J, with 8 bases in the middle. CDR3 length equals 13 residues. In germline, CDR1 is SGHRS, CDR2 YFSETQ. CDR3 in amino acids: CASSLEGSYGYTF. Written as DNA, the CDR3 is TGCGCCAGCAGCTTGGAGGGTTCTTATGGCTACACCTTC.

The V and J genes are TRBV19 and TRBJ2-3, with TRBD1 matching over 11 bases. The CDR3 sequence is 18 residues long. V was pared by 2 bases and J by 5 bases, with 12 bases of the junction left unmatched. CDR1 and CDR2 (germline): LNHDA, SQIVND (reference sequence). CDR3 sequence (DNA): TGTGCCAGTAGTATAATCGGTGGGACAGGGGGGATCGGAGATACGCAGTATTTT. Its translation is CASSIIGGTGGIGDTQYF.

This chain links TRBV19 with TRBJ1-5; 8 bases map to TRBD1. Germline lookup yields CDR1 LNHDA and CDR2 SQIVND (reference sequence). Trimming at V came to 5 bases and at J to 1 base, leaving 7 bases not matched to a gene. The CDR3 runs 16 residues. In nucleotides, the CDR3 is TGTGCCAGTAGTCCCCGGACAGGGACCAGCAATCAGCCCCAGCATTTT. This gives the protein CASSPRTGTSNQPQHF.

With respect to this clone: Distinct nucleotide sequences in the sample also encode this CDR3. The J gene is TRBJ1-2, the V gene TRBV5-1; possible D gene TRBD1, 6 bases. Trimming stripped 5 bases from V and 6 bases from J, with 14 bases between. There are 13 residues in the CDR3. Germline values: CDR1 SGHRS, CDR2 YFSETQ. The CDR3 DNA reads TGCGCCAGCAGTGTACAGGGAAGAGATGGCTACACCTTC. Amino acids: CASSVQGRDGYTF.

This sequence joins TRBV29-1 and TRBJ1-1; D is unresolved. V dropped 3 bases and J dropped 11 bases, with 13 bases sitting between them. Germline V gene data show CDR1 as SQVTM and CDR2 as ANQGSEA. The CDR3 contains 11 residues. CDR3 nucleotide sequence: TGCAGCGTTGATAGGGTGCGGGAGGCTTTCTTT. Protein: CSVDRVREAFF.

The chain joins TRBV14 to TRBJ1-2; TRBD1 aligns across 12 bases. The CDR3 has 15 residues. The germline V gene encodes CDR1 SGHDN and CDR2 FVKESK. V shed 4 bases, J shed 4 bases, and the junction held 4 bases outside the gene matches. CDR3 residues: CASSPGQGAGYGYTF. Written as DNA, the CDR3 is TGTGCCAGCAGCCCGGGACAGGGGGCCGGCTATGGCTACACCTTC. Combining the CDR3 with reference TRBV14 and TRBJ1-2 gives the whole variable domain EAGVTQFPSHSVIEKGQTVTLRCDPISGHDNLYWYRRVMGKEIKFLLHFVKESKQDESGMPNNRFLAERTGGTYSTLKVQPAELEDSGVYFCASSPGQGAGYGYTFGSGTRLTVV.

V and J are TRBV5-1 and TRBJ1-2, with TRBD1 matching 10 bases. The V and J ends lost 0 bases and 2 bases, in that order; junction bases with no gene match: 7. This CDR3 is built from 17 residues. CDR1 and CDR2 from the germline V gene are SGHRS and YFSETQ. The CDR3 protein is CASSLGGTGAANYGYTF. The CDR3 DNA reads as TGCGCCAGCAGCTTGGGTGGGACAGGGGCGGCAAACTATGGCTACACCTTC.

The chain uses TRBV27 and TRBJ2-1; 8 bases fit TRBD2. This CDR3 is built from 18 residues. Germline trimming cut 1 base from V and 4 bases from J; bases unmatched to any gene: 12. The germline CDR1 and CDR2 sequences are MNHEY and SMNVEV (reference sequence). The CDR3 here is CASSLWGGTGLGYNEQFF. The CDR3 DNA reads as TGTGCCAGCAGTTTATGGGGCGGGACGGGACTAGGATACAATGAGCAGTTCTTC.

The chain recombines TRBV19 with TRBJ1-1; TRBD1 matches 9 bases. Germline V gene sequence: CDR1 LNHDA, CDR2 SQIVND (reference sequence). The CDR3 runs to 13 residues. Trimming at V came to 6 bases and at J to 7 bases, leaving 6 bases not matched to a gene. CDR3 sequence (DNA): TGTGCCAGTAGACAGGGGGCACGAAGTGAAGCTTTCTTT. Its translation: CASRQGARSEAFF.

The rearrangement joins TRBV2 to TRBJ2-7; the D gene is possibly TRBD2 (5 bases). The V gene's germline CDR1 is SNHLY and CDR2 FYNNEI. The CDR3 totals 17 residues. The V end lost 2 bases, the J end lost 0 bases, and 17 bases lay between the germline ends. CDR3 sequence reads: CASSELRGLKSSYEQYF. The DNA of the CDR3 is TGTGCCAGCAGTGAATTGCGAGGACTCAAGAGCTCCTACGAGCAGTACTTC.

This chain joins TRBV5-1 and TRBJ2-3, with TRBD2 identical over 10 bases. V trimming: 4 bases; J trimming: 4 bases; junction bases outside the gene matches: 6. Per the germline V gene, CDR1 is SGHRS and CDR2 is YFSETQ. This CDR3 is 15 amino acids long. This CDR3 is CASSQREGQPDTQYF. In nucleotides, the CDR3 is TGCGCCAGCAGCCAGCGGGAGGGCCAGCCAGATACGCAGTATTTT. The entire variable domain, with the rest obtained from reference TRBV5-1 and TRBJ2-3, is as follows: KAGVTQTPRYLIKTRGQQVTLSCSPISGHRSVSWYQQTPGQGLQFLFEYFSETQRNKGNFPGRFSGRQFSNSRSEMNVSTLELGDSALYLCASSQREGQPDTQYFGPGTRLTVL.

This clone was detected a few times. The V call is TRBV2, the J call TRBJ2-1; D not resolved. V was trimmed by 9 bases and J by 10 bases, leaving 19 bases between them. This CDR3 comprises 13 residues. Germline V gene lookup returns CDR1 SNHLY and CDR2 FYNNEI. CDR3 loop: CASNLELRSEQFF. The CDR3 DNA follows: TGTGCCAGTAACCTAGAACTCAGATCGGAGCAGTTCTTC.

J is TRBJ1-2 and V is TRBV5-5; a possible D gene is TRBD1 (6 bases). Germline-derived CDR1 and CDR2 are SGHKS and YYEKEE (reference sequence). The CDR3 extends over 15 amino acids. Trimming pared 0 bases from V and 5 bases from J, leaving 14 bases between. The CDR3 here is CASSLGVGDTYGYTF. Written as DNA, the CDR3 is TGTGCCAGCAGCTTGGGCGTTGGGGACACTTATGGCTACACCTTC.

The chain recombines TRBV11-1 with TRBJ2-1, with 13 bases aligning to TRBD2. This CDR3 has 15 residues. Germline loops: CDR1 SGHAT, CDR2 FQDESV (reference sequence). J was trimmed by 8 bases and V by 6 bases; bases with no gene match: 7. CDR3: CASRGTSGKPHEQFF. The CDR3 DNA is TGTGCCAGCAGGGGGACTAGCGGGAAACCCCATGAGCAGTTCTTC.

This chain joins TRBV6-6 and TRBJ1-1, with 8 bases aligning to TRBD1. V was pared by 5 bases and J by 0 bases, with 5 bases of the junction left unmatched. This CDR3 is built from 15 residues. The germline V gene has CDR1 MNHNY and CDR2 SVGAGI (reference sequence). The CDR3 reads CASSLRTGLNTEAFF. The CDR3 DNA sequence: TGTGCCAGCAGTCTCCGGACAGGGCTGAACACTGAAGCTTTCTTT.